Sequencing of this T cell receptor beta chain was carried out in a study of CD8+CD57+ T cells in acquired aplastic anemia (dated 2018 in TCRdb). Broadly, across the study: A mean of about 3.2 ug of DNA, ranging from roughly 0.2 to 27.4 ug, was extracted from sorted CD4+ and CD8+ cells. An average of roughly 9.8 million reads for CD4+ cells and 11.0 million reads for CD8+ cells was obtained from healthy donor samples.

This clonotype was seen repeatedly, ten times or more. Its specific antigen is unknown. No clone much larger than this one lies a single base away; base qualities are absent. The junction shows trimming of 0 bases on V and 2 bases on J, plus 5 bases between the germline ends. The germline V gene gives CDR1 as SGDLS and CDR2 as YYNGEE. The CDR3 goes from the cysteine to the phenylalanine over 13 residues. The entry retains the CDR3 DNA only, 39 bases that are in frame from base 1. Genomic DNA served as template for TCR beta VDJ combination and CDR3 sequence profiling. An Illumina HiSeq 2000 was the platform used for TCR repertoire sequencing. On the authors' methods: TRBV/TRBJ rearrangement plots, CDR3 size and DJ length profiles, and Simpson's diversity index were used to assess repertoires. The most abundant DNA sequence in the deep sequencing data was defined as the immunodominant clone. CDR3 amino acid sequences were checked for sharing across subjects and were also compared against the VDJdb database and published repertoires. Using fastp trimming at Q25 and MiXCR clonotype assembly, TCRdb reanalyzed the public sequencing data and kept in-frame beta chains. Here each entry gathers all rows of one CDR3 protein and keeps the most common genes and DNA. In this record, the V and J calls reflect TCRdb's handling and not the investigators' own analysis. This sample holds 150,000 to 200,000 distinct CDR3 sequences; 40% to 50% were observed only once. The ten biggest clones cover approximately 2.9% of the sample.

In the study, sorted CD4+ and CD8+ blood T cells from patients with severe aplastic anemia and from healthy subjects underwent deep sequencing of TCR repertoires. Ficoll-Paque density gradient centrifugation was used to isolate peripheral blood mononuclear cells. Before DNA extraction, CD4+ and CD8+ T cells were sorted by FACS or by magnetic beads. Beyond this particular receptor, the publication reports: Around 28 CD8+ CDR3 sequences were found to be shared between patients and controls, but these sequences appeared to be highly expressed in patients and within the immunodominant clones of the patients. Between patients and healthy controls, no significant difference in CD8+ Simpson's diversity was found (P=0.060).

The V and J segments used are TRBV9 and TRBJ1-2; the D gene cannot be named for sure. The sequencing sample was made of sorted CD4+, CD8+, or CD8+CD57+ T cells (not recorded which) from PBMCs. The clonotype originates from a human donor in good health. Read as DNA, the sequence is TGTGCCAGCAGCGTAGATGCCAACTATGGCTACACCTTC. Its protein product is CASSVDANYGYTF.